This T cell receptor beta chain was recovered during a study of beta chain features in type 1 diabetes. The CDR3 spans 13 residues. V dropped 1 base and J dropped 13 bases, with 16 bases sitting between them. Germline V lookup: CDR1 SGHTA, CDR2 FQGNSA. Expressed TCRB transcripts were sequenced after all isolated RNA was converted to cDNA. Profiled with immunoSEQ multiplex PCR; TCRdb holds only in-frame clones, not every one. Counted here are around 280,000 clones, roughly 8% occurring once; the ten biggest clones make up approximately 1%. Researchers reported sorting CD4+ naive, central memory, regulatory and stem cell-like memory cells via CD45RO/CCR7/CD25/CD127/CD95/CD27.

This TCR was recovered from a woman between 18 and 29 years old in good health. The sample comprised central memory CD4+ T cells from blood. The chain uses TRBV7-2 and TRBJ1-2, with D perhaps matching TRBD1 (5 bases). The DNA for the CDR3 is TGTGCCAGCAGCTTAGGGTTCCAAGGGGCGGGCACCTTC. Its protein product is CASSLGFQGAGTF.